This paragraph reports one T cell receptor (beta chain). Between the trimmed V and J ends, which lost 0 bases and 0 bases, there was a span of 14 bases. The CDR3 is 17 residues long. Per germline, CDR1 KGHSH and CDR2 LQKENI. Profiled with immunoSEQ multiplex PCR; TCRdb holds only in-frame clones, not every one. The sample lists more than 200,000 clones, more than 75% seen once, with about 1.5% in the top ten. In assigning cohorts, the study relied on participant-reported clinical history. Either two negative PCRs, clearance, or symptom resolution qualified Cohort 3 donors as recovered. The source of the sample is a study of blood T cell repertoires in COVID-19. Study information: Whether acute or convalescent, the COVID-19 samples came from the United States, Italy and Spain. From T cells, B-cell-depleted T cells, or PBMCs came the material, which was cDNA or gDNA.

The rearrangement uses TRBV18 and TRBJ1-1, with D unclear. The sequenced material came from PBMCs or T cells enriched from blood (not recorded which). This sequence originates from a woman aged 50 to 60 who had recovered from COVID-19. CDR3 residues: CASSPPLLVRMNTEAFF. The CDR3 nucleotides are TGTGCCAGCTCACCACCGCTCTTAGTAAGAATGAACACTGAAGCTTTCTTT.